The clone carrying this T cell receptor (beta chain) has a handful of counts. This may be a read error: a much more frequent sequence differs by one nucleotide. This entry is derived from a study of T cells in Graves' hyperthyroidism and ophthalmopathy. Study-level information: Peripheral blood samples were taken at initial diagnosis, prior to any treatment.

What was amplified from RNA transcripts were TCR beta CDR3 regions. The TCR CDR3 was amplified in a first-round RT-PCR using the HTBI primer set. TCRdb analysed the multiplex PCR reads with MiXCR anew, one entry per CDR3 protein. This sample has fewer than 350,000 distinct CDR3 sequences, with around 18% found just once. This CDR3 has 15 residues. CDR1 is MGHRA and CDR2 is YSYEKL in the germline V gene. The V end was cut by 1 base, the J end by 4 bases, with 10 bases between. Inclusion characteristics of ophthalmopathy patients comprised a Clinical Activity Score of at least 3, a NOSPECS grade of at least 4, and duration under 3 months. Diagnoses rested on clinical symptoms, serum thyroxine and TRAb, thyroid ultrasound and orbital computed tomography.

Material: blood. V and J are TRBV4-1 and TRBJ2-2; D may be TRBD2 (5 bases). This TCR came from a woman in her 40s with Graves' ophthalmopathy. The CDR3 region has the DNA TGCGCCAGCAGCCAAGGAGGCCGGGGCACCGGGGAGCTGTTTTTT. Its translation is CASSQGGRGTGELFF.